This T cell receptor (beta chain) appears in the sequencing data of a study of early T cells in non-severe SARS-CoV-2 infection (TCRdb year 2021). General notes on the study: TCR sequencing used bulk RNA from unsorted whole blood, so alpha and beta chains could not be paired. Overall study results and their limits: VDJdb matching was skewed toward anti-spike CD8 responses and likely underestimated virus-specific expansions by missing private and CD4 specificities.

This clonotype was seen at least ten times. The clone's antigen remains unknown. Just one base apart from a much larger clone, this may be a read error. This was a case-control study nested in a cohort of healthcare workers in London, UK, who had nasopharyngeal swab PCR tests and blood samples taken every week. Healthcare workers were recruited during the week of the UK lockdown, between 23 and 31 March 2020, and followed weekly for up to 16 weeks. The protocol used for the library was 5' RACE. The instrument was a NextSeq 500. To correct for sequencing error and PCR bias, the TCR library protocol tagged individual cDNA molecules with unique molecular identifiers. TCR alpha and beta chains were both sequenced, and the abundances of alpha and beta sequences in each sample were closely correlated with each other. Turning to the authors' computational methods: Decombinator V4 was used to annotate TCR sequences for V gene, J gene and CDR3. TCRs were defined as expanded if a significant change between any two time points was detected under a Poisson model with p below 0.0001. TCR abundances were normalised to the total number of TCRs sequenced per sample and expressed as counts per million. MAIT TCRs were defined by TRAV1-2 paired with TRAJ12, TRAJ20 or TRAJ33, and iNKT TCRs by TRAV10 paired with TRAJ18. VDJdb, accessed 1 November 2021, was searched for CMV, EBV and SARS-CoV-2 annotated TCRs, with TCRs annotated for multiple antigens excluded. TCRdb reran the public reads through fastp at Q25 and MiXCR, keeping productive beta chains. Every distinct CDR3 protein forms one entry, paired with its most common genes and DNA. These V and J calls rely on TCRdb rather than the paper's analysis. Counted in this sample were over 30,000 distinct CDR3 sequences; 6% to 7.5% of them appeared once. The top ten clonotypes cover more than 10% of the sample.

The CDR3 runs 16 amino acids, cysteine and phenylalanine included. Only CDR3 DNA is held: 48 bases, read in frame from base 1. This TCR was recovered from an adult who was a healthcare worker with PCR-confirmed SARS-CoV-2 infection or an uninfected control (not recorded which). Sequences were derived from whole blood, sampled at baseline. The rearranged segments are TRBV21-1 and TRBJ1-3; TRBD1 is taken as the D call from the table, unchecked against the DNA. TRBV21-1 is recorded as a pseudogene. The CDR3 corresponds to CASSKPPNRTENTIYF. The base sequence is TGTGCCAGCAGCAAACCCCCGAACAGGACTGAAAACACCATATATTTT.